The rows below give T cell receptor beta chains drawn from one sample of a study of PD-1 blockade in classical Hodgkin lymphoma. Libraries were prepared by immunoSEQ multiplex PCR; TCRdb keeps only in-frame clonotypes and omits some of them. Of fewer than 15,000 clones listed, more than 90% were seen once; the top ten hold 8% to 11%. Sequenced material: peripheral blood mononuclear cells (PBMCs), taken at baseline. These receptors came from a human donor with classical Hodgkin lymphoma. Both conserved end residues are part of each CDR3. D genes are given only for firm matches. Size is stated for part of the rows, as once, few or many counts, or as a class when the clone is expanded.

TRBD2,TRBJ2-3,NA,TRBV28,CATYPPGTSGGGPYTDTQYF,TGTGCCACCTACCCGCCAGGGACTAGCGGGGGAGGCCCTTACACAGATACGCAGTATTTT
NA,TRBJ2-7,NA,TRBV2,CASSHMGTTSYEQYF,TGTGCCAGCAGTCATATGGGGACCACCTCCTACGAGCAGTACTTC
NA,TRBJ1-1,NA,TRBV5-1,CASSPGPNTEAFF,TGCGCCAGCAGCCCGGGGCCGAACACTGAAGCTTTCTTT
TRBD1,TRBJ1-6,NA,TRBV30,CAWSVYGDRGASPLHF,TGTGCCTGGAGTGTTTATGGAGACAGGGGGGCTTCACCCCTCCACTTT
NA,TRBJ2-7,NA,TRBV5-1,CASRRENEQYF,TGCGCCAGCAGGCGAGAGAACGAGCAGTACTTC
NA,TRBJ2-1,NA,TRBV7-6,CASSLGLTTGNEQFF,TGTGCCAGCAGCTTGGGCCTCACGACAGGTAATGAGCAGTTCTTC
NA,TRBJ1-3,few,TRBV7-9,CASSLSPNTIYF,TGTGCCAGCAGCTTATCCCCAAACACCATATATTTT
TRBD1,TRBJ1-1,NA,TRBV5-1,CASSAQTGEYAFF,TGCGCCAGCAGCGCCCAGACAGGGGAGTATGCTTTCTTT
NA,TRBJ1-3,NA,TRBV19,CASSTLQGNTIYF,TGTGCCAGTAGTACCTTGCAGGGGAACACCATATATTTT
TRBD1,TRBJ1-2,NA,TRBV10-2,CASNGPGQGGLRYGYTF,TGCGCCAGCAATGGACCGGGACAGGGGGGCCTTCGGTATGGCTACACCTTC
TRBD1,TRBJ2-2,NA,TRBV7-9,CASSSDRGTGTGELFF,TGTGCCAGCAGCTCAGACAGGGGGACCGGGACCGGGGAGCTGTTTTTT
NA,TRBJ1-5,NA,TRBV7-2,CASSPRQGNQPQHF,TGTGCCAGCAGCCCAAGACAGGGCAATCAGCCCCAGCATTTT
NA,TRBJ2-5,NA,TRBV7-9,CASSRDMEQETQYF,TGTGCCAGCAGCCGGGACATGGAACAAGAGACCCAGTACTTC
TRBD1,TRBJ2-7,once,TRBV5-1,CASSPVGQGPYEQYF,TGCGCCAGCAGCCCAGTGGGACAGGGTCCCTACGAGCAGTACTTC
NA,TRBJ1-4,NA,TRBV2,CASKRTLNEKLFF,TGTGCCAGCAAGAGGACCCTTAATGAAAAACTGTTTTTT
TRBD2,TRBJ2-2,NA,TRBV6-5,CASRTGLLTTRELFF,TGTGCCAGCAGAACGGGACTACTGACGACGCGGGAGCTGTTTTTT
TRBD1,TRBJ1-4,NA,TRBV7-9,CASSSRPGTGDEKLFF,TGTGCCAGCAGCTCACGACCCGGGACAGGGGATGAAAAACTGTTTTTT
NA,TRBJ2-3,NA,TRBV29-1,CSGDEGGTDTQYF,TGCAGCGGTGATGAGGGGGGCACAGATACGCAGTATTTT
NA,TRBJ2-7,NA,TRBV5-1,CASSLEVGEQYF,TGCGCCAGCAGCTTGGAAGTGGGGGAGCAGTACTTC
NA,TRBJ1-2,once,TRBV28,CASSLGGSTNYGYTF,TGTGCCAGCAGTTTGGGGGGCTCCACTAACTATGGCTACACCTTC
TRBD1,TRBJ1-2,few,TRBV28,CASSPDPPGQGRYGYTF,TGTGCCAGCAGTCCGGACCCTCCGGGACAGGGGAGGTATGGCTACACCTTC